The next 27 T cell receptor beta chains were all read from a single sample in a study of cytomegalovirus exposure and HLA in healthy donors. TCRdb's table, derived via immunoSEQ multiplex PCR, lists solely in-frame clones and lacks some. Among some 170,000 clones, about 86% were seen once, and the ten largest hold 1.4%. Sequenced material: PBMCs. Receptors were obtained from a young woman in good health and CMV-seronegative.

This chain links TRBV14 with TRBJ2-7; D is perhaps TRBD1 (5 bases). Germline V lookup: CDR1 SGHDN, CDR2 FVKESK. V shed 5 bases and J shed 1 base, with 9 bases lying between them. This CDR3 spans 13 amino acids. CDR3 region: CASSLGASYEQYF. The CDR3 DNA sequence: TGTGCCAGCAGCTTAGGGGCGTCCTACGAGCAGTACTTC.

The chain combines TRBV19 with TRBJ1-1; unclear D gene. The CDR3 covers 12 residues. V was pared by 5 bases and J by 6 bases, with 10 bases between. CDR1 is LNHDA, CDR2 SQIVND, per germline (reference sequence). CDR3 nucleotides: TGTGCCAGTAGTTCCGTGAGGGCTGAAGCTTTCTTT. Translated, it gives CASSSVRAEAFF.

The V gene is TRBV7-9, the J gene TRBJ1-2, with 8 bases identical to TRBD1. Germline-derived CDR1 and CDR2 are SEHNR and FQNEAQ (reference sequence). V dropped 11 bases and J dropped 4; count of bases not matched to a gene: 9. The CDR3 runs 13 residues. The CDR3 nucleotides read TGTGCCTCGGCGGACAGGGAGTTCTATGGCTACACCTTC. Translating it yields CASADREFYGYTF.

The gene calls are TRBV7-2 and TRBJ1-2; unclear D gene. The CDR3 loop spans 16 amino acids. Deletions cut 0 bases from V and 4 bases from J, with 15 bases between. Per germline, CDR1 SGHTA and CDR2 FQGNSA. The CDR3 spells CASSLASASEAYGYTF. The DNA for the CDR3 is TGTGCCAGCAGCTTAGCGTCAGCATCTGAGGCCTATGGCTACACCTTC.

This clone was detected only a few times. In DNA form, the CDR3 reads TGTGCCAGCAGCTTATTGGGGGCCTCTGGGGCCAACGTCCTGACTTTC. It yields the protein CASSLLGASGANVLTF. This sequence joins TRBV7-9 and TRBJ2-6, with D possibly TRBD1 on 6 matching bases. There are 16 residues in the CDR3. Germline V gene data show CDR1 as SEHNR and CDR2 as FQNEAQ (reference sequence). Trimming removed 2 bases at V and 0 bases at J, with 8 bases between.

J is TRBJ2-2 and V is TRBV29-1, with 8 bases identical to TRBD1. The ends lost 1 base at V and 5 bases at J; junction bases unmatched: 3. This CDR3 has 14 amino acids. From germline, CDR1 is SQVTM and CDR2 ANQGSEA. The CDR3 DNA sequence: TGCAGCGTTGAAGTCGGACAGGGAACCGGGGAGCTGTTTTTT. Residues: CSVEVGQGTGELFF.

Of note for this clone: One end of the junction does not line up with germline, which may come from a read error. The J gene is TRBJ2-3, the V gene TRBV6-5, with 13 positions matching TRBD2. The CDR3 runs 12 residues. The germline gives CDR1 MNHEY, CDR2 SVGAGI. The CDR3 coding sequence is TGTGCCAGCAGTTACGATGGGACTAGCGGGGTATTT. Translated, it gives CASSYDGTSGVF.

This chain uses TRBV5-1 with TRBJ1-4, with no clear D. Trimming left V 1 base short and J 5 bases short, with 9 bases between. This CDR3 region has 14 residues. Germline V gene data show CDR1 as SGHRS and CDR2 as YFSETQ. CDR3 loop: CASSLLTENEKLFF. In DNA form, the CDR3 reads TGCGCCAGCAGCTTGTTAACAGAGAATGAAAAACTGTTTTTT. Looking up the rest from reference TRBV5-1 and TRBJ1-4 gives the full variable domain: KAGVTQTPRYLIKTRGQQVTLSCSPISGHRSVSWYQQTPGQGLQFLFEYFSETQRNKGNFPGRFSGRQFSNSRSEMNVSTLELGDSALYLCASSLLTENEKLFFGSGTQLSVL.

The J gene is TRBJ2-7, the V gene TRBV5-1; 9 bases line up with TRBD1. V shed 4 bases, J shed 2 bases, and the junction held 4 bases outside the gene matches. The germline V gene has CDR1 SGHRS and CDR2 YFSETQ. This CDR3 is built from 14 residues. The CDR3 bases are TGCGCCAGCAGCCCACGACAGGGGGCCTACGAGCAGTACTTC. Translation gives CASSPRQGAYEQYF.

Only one count was recorded for this clone. CDR3 protein: CASSLVTSGGANEQFF. The CDR3 DNA reads as TGTGCCAGCAGCTTGGTTACTAGCGGGGGGGCCAATGAGCAGTTCTTC. The V call is TRBV5-4, the J call TRBJ2-1, with 13 bases fitting TRBD2. V shed 0 bases and J 6 bases; nucleotides not matched to a gene: 3. Germline V gene data show CDR1 as SGHNT and CDR2 as YYREEE (reference sequence). This CDR3 contains 16 residues.

The gene calls are TRBV6-1 and TRBJ1-2, with D possibly TRBD1 on 5 matching bases. This CDR3 has 14 amino acids. Germline-derived CDR1 and CDR2 are MNHNS and SASEGT. The V end lost 0 bases, the J end lost 4 bases, and 9 bases lay between the germline ends. The CDR3 is CASSEASGSYGYTF. The CDR3 DNA sequence: TGTGCCAGCAGTGAAGCGTCAGGGTCCTATGGCTACACCTTC.

J is TRBJ2-7 and V is TRBV4-1; D is unresolved. Germline CDR1 MGHRA, CDR2 YSYEKL. V lost 1 base and J lost 5, with 9 bases in between. The CDR3 sequence is 13 residues long. The CDR3: CASSQVPEDEQYF. The CDR3 bases are TGCGCCAGCAGCCAAGTTCCCGAGGACGAGCAGTACTTC.

This clone has a handful of counts. The CDR3 sequence: CASSLRGHTEAFF. The CDR3 DNA reads TGTGCCAGCAGCTTAAGGGGGCATACTGAAGCTTTCTTT. This chain uses TRBV11-3 with TRBJ1-1; TRBD1 matches 7 bases. The CDR3 loop spans 13 amino acids. The J segment lost 5 bases and the V segment lost 2 bases, leaving 2 bases of the junction unmatched. Looked up from germline, CDR1 is SGHNT and CDR2 is YENEEA.

This rearrangement joins TRBV7-2 to TRBJ2-7; TRBD1 matches 8 bases. Trimming at V came to 3 bases and at J to 2 bases, leaving 9 bases not matched to a gene. The germline V gene has CDR1 SGHTA and CDR2 FQGNSA. This CDR3 spans 16 amino acids. CDR3 in amino acids: CASSLGQESLTYEQYF. The CDR3, as DNA: TGTGCCAGCAGCTTGGGACAGGAATCCCTCACCTACGAGCAGTACTTC.

The chain couples TRBV13 to TRBJ2-7; 9 nucleotides align to TRBD2. CDR1 PRHDT and CDR2 FYEKMQ come from the germline V gene (reference sequence). The V gene end was trimmed by 0 bases and the J gene end by 5 bases; junction bases not matched to a gene: 11. The CDR3 has 17 residues. CDR3 in amino acids: CASSLGLRGGGANEQYF. As DNA, the CDR3 is TGTGCCAGCAGCTTAGGCCTAAGGGGCGGGGGGGCGAACGAGCAGTACTTC.

J is TRBJ1-2 and V is TRBV27; 7 positions agree with TRBD1. Germline-derived CDR1 and CDR2 are MNHEY and SMNVEV (reference sequence). CDR3 length: 14 residues. After removal of 10 bases from V and 0 bases from J, the junction contained 8 bases not matched to a gene. CDR3 protein: CATRRTGTNYGYTF. CDR3 DNA sequence: TGTGCCACCCGACGGACAGGAACTAACTATGGCTACACCTTC.

This chain joins TRBV6-5 and TRBJ1-5; D is unclear. CDR3 size: 13 residues. Germline V gene sequence: CDR1 MNHEY, CDR2 SVGAGI. The germline V and J ends were trimmed by 6 bases and 10 bases, with 16 bases remaining between them. This CDR3 reads CASSSTALFPQHF. As DNA, the CDR3 is TGTGCCAGCAGCTCTACTGCTTTATTTCCCCAGCATTTT.

The genes are TRBV18 and TRBJ2-7, with 7 bases aligning to TRBD2. J was trimmed by 5 bases and V by 3 bases; bases with no gene match: 10. There are 15 residues in the CDR3. CDR1 and CDR2 (germline): KGHSH, LQKENI. The DNA of the CDR3 is TGTGCCAGCTCACCCCAAGGACTAGTTGGTCACGAGCAGTACTTC. Amino acid sequence: CASSPQGLVGHEQYF.

This sequence joins TRBV5-1 and TRBJ2-7; 10 bases align to TRBD1. The J segment lost 5 bases and the V segment lost 4 bases, leaving 9 bases of the junction unmatched. From germline, CDR1 is SGHRS and CDR2 YFSETQ. The CDR3 runs to 15 residues. The DNA of the CDR3 is TGCGCCAGCAGCCAAAGACAGGGGGCTATCAACGAGCAGTACTTC. Protein product: CASSQRQGAINEQYF.

The chain joins TRBV6-4 to TRBJ2-3; TRBD2 matches 11 bases. V lost 3 bases to trimming and J lost 1 base; unmatched junction nucleotides: 0. This CDR3 spans 15 amino acids. Germline V gene sequence: CDR1 MRHNA, CDR2 SNTAGT. The CDR3, as DNA: TGTGCCAGCAGTGAGACTAGCGGGGGCACAGATACGCAGTATTTT. This translates into CASSETSGGTDTQYF.

The rearrangement uses TRBV27 and TRBJ2-1; possibly TRBD1 for D (5 bases). The germline V gene has CDR1 MNHEY and CDR2 SMNVEV (reference sequence). The CDR3 totals 15 residues. Trimming shortened V by 1 base and J by 7 bases, and 14 bases separated the two germline ends. CDR3 sequence: CASSLLVRAENEQFF. CDR3 in DNA: TGTGCCAGCAGTTTATTGGTCAGGGCGGAGAATGAGCAGTTCTTC.

This chain connects TRBV6-1 to TRBJ2-6, with D unclear. CDR1 MNHNS and CDR2 SASEGT come from the germline V gene. With 3 bases removed from V and 0 bases from J, the gap between germline ends came to 3 bases. The CDR3 has 14 amino acids. DNA of the CDR3: TGTGCCAGCAGTGAGGCCTCTGGGGCCAACGTCCTGACTTTC. This sequence encodes CASSEASGANVLTF.

The rearrangement joins TRBV2 to TRBJ1-2, with 8 bases that match TRBD1. CDR3 length: 15 residues. The germline gives CDR1 SNHLY, CDR2 FYNNEI. After removal of 5 bases from V and 3 bases from J, the junction contained 8 bases not matched to a gene. The CDR3 loop reads CASSPGGGGDYGYTF. CDR3 nucleotide sequence: TGTGCCAGCAGTCCAGGGGGCGGGGGGGACTATGGCTACACCTTC. The whole variable domain, filled in from reference TRBV2 and TRBJ1-2, reads EPEVTQTPSHQVTQMGQEVILRCVPISNHLYFYWYRQILGQKVEFLVSFYNNEISEKSEIFDDQFSVERPDGSNFTLKIRSTKLEDSAMYFCASSPGGGGDYGYTFGSGTRLTVV.

CDR3 in DNA: TGTGCCAGCAGTGATTCCCTTTCTCAGATTAACTATGGCTACACCTTC. Its translation: CASSDSLSQINYGYTF. The chain uses TRBV25-1 and TRBJ1-2; unclear D gene. The CDR3 runs to 16 residues. Germline CDR1 and CDR2: MGHDK and SYGVNS. Trimming left V 3 bases short and J 1 base short, with 15 bases between.

The chain uses TRBV10-3 and TRBJ2-3; maybe TRBD1 (6 bases). The V and J ends lost 8 bases and 1 base respectively, with 10 bases between them. This CDR3 is built from 13 residues. Germline CDR1 and CDR2: ENHRY and SYGVKD. The CDR3, as DNA: TGTGCCATCTCATACAGGGGCACAGATACGCAGTATTTT. It yields the protein CAISYRGTDTQYF.

The rearrangement uses TRBV11-2 and TRBJ2-1; 7 nucleotides align to TRBD2. Germline V gene lookup returns CDR1 SGHAT and CDR2 FQNNGV. CDR3 length equals 17 residues. V was pared by 5 bases and J by 6 bases, with 16 bases of the junction left unmatched. DNA for the CDR3: TGTGCCAGCAGCCCTGGGACTAACTTTGCCTTGGCCAATGAGCAGTTCTTC. As protein: CASSPGTNFALANEQFF.

This chain connects TRBV9 to TRBJ1-1; TRBD1 agrees at 9 bases. Looked up from germline, CDR1 is SGDLS and CDR2 is YYNGEE. Trimming took 7 bases from V and 1 from J; bases not matched to a gene: 5. There are 14 residues in the CDR3. The CDR3 here is CASDRGEQNTEAFF. In DNA form, the CDR3 reads TGTGCCAGCGACAGGGGGGAACAGAACACTGAAGCTTTCTTT.